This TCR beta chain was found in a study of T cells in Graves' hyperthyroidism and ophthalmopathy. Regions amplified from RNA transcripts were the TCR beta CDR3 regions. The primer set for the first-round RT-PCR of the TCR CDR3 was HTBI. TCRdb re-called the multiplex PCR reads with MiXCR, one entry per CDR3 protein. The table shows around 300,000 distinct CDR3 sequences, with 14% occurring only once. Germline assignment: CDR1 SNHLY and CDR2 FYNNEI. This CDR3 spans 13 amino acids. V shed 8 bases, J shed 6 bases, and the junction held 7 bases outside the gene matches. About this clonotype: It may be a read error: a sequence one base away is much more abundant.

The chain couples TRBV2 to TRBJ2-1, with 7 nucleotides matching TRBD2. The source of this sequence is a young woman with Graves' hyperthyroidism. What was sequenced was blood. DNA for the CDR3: TGTGCCAGCGGGGTGCGGGAGTCCAATGAGCAGTTCTTC. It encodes CASGVRESNEQFF. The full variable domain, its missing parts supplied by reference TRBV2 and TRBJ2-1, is EPEVTQTPSHQVTQMGQEVILRCVPISNHLYFYWYRQILGQKVEFLVSFYNNEISEKSEIFDDQFSVERPDGSNFTLKIRSTKLEDSAMYFCASGVRESNEQFFGPGTRLTVL.